These 21 T cell receptor beta chains came from one sample sequenced in a study of shared clonotypes between healthy human individuals. The naive CD8 subset, CD45RO-negative cells positively selected for CCR7, excluded terminally differentiated effector memory CD45RA+ cells. Method: immunoSEQ multiplex PCR; TCRdb's copy keeps in-frame clones and lacks some. The sample contains hundreds of thousands of clones, 95% to 97% of which appear only once. The material sequenced was naive CD8+ T cells sorted from blood. The receptors come from a woman aged 30 to 39 in good health.

The chain uses TRBV10-2 and TRBJ2-5; 7 nucleotides line up with TRBD1. The length of the CDR3 is 13 residues. Per the germline V gene, CDR1 is WSHSY and CDR2 is SAAADI. The V and J ends lost 8 bases and 3 bases, in that order; junction bases with no gene match: 6. The CDR3 loop is CASSGTDEETQYF. Written as DNA, the CDR3 is TGCGCCAGCTCCGGGACAGACGAAGAGACCCAGTACTTC.

The V gene is TRBV27, the J gene TRBJ1-2; D not resolved. The germline V and J ends were trimmed by 8 bases and 4 bases, with 14 bases remaining between them. CDR1 MNHEY and CDR2 SMNVEV come from the germline V gene (reference sequence). CDR3 length: 13 amino acids. The CDR3 loop reads CASQPLLGYGYTF. CDR3 nucleotides: TGTGCCAGCCAGCCGCTCCTGGGCTATGGCTACACCTTC.

This chain uses TRBV28 with TRBJ1-5, with a weak D call TRBD1 (5 bases). Germline V gene sequence: CDR1 MDHEN, CDR2 SYDVKM. This CDR3 contains 17 residues. Between the trimmed V and J ends, which lost 5 bases and 2 bases, there was a span of 19 bases. CDR3: CASSPIYGGTGNQPQHF. The CDR3 bases are TGTGCCAGCAGTCCTATTTACGGAGGGACCGGCAATCAGCCCCAGCATTTT. Complete variable domain (other parts from reference TRBV28 and TRBJ1-5): DVKVTQSSRYLVKRTGEKVFLECVQDMDHENMFWYRQDPGLGLRLIYFSYDVKMKEKGDIPEGYSVSREKKERFSLILESASTNQTSMYLCASSPIYGGTGNQPQHFGDGTRLSIL.

In DNA form, the CDR3 reads TGCGCCAGCAGCCAAGGGGACCCCTACAATGAGCAGTTCTTC. This translates into CASSQGDPYNEQFF. The chain links TRBV4-1 to TRBJ2-1; the D call may be TRBD1 or TRBD2 (5 bases each). This CDR3 has 14 amino acids. Germline-derived CDR1 and CDR2 are MGHRA and YSYEKL. Deletions cut 1 base from V and 2 bases from J, with 6 bases between.

The chain recombines TRBV6-5 with TRBJ2-6; a weak D match, TRBD2 (5 bases). Germline CDR1 and CDR2: MNHEY and SVGAGI. Trimming pared 2 bases from V and 2 bases from J, leaving 7 bases between. CDR3 length equals 15 residues. CDR3 coding DNA: TGTGCCAGCAGTTACGACGGGGCTGGGGCCAACGTCCTGACTTTC. It is translated as CASSYDGAGANVLTF.

The chain uses TRBV28 and TRBJ2-6, with D unresolved. V lost 7 bases, J lost 3 bases, and 10 bases lay in between. From germline, CDR1 is MDHEN and CDR2 SYDVKM. The CDR3 covers 14 residues. CDR3 coding DNA: TGTGCCAGCATGGAGTTCGGTGGGGCCAACGTCCTGACTTTC. It yields the protein CASMEFGGANVLTF.

The chain is built from TRBV7-9 and TRBJ2-2; 8 bases are a match to TRBD1. V was clipped by 3 bases and J by 8 bases; unmatched bases: 5. This CDR3 has 14 amino acids. Germline assignment: CDR1 SEHNR and CDR2 FQNEAQ (reference sequence). CDR3 DNA: TGTGCCAGCAGCTTCCAGGACAGGGTAGGGGAGCTGTTTTTT. Translating gives CASSFQDRVGELFF.

This sequence joins TRBV6-5 and TRBJ1-5; 10 nucleotides line up with TRBD1. The CDR3 covers 15 residues. V trimming: 6 bases; J trimming: 4 bases; junction bases outside the gene matches: 6. Germline CDR1 and CDR2: MNHEY and SVGAGI. The DNA of the CDR3 is TGTGCCAGCAGCGATCCGGGACAGGGGAATCAGCCCCAGCATTTT. It translates to CASSDPGQGNQPQHF.

The V gene is TRBV14, the J gene TRBJ2-1; 9 nucleotides align to TRBD2. The CDR3 loop spans 16 amino acids. V shed 3 bases and J 4 bases; nucleotides not matched to a gene: 7. Germline assignment: CDR1 SGHDN and CDR2 FVKESK. CDR3 nucleotide sequence: TGTGCCAGCAGCCAGACCGGGACTAGCATTTACAATGAGCAGTTCTTC. As protein: CASSQTGTSIYNEQFF.

V and J are TRBV2 and TRBJ2-3; no firm D call. The CDR3 runs 12 residues. V lost 4 bases to trimming and J lost 4 bases, with 6 bases between them. Germline-derived CDR1 and CDR2 are SNHLY and FYNNEI. The CDR3 nucleotides read TGTGCCAGCAGTGTTAAATCAGATACGCAGTATTTT. This encodes CASSVKSDTQYF.

The V gene is TRBV27, the J gene TRBJ2-1, with 14 bases lining up with TRBD2. Germline assignment: CDR1 MNHEY and CDR2 SMNVEV (reference sequence). V was clipped by 6 bases and J by 6 bases; unmatched bases: 1. The CDR3 is 14 residues long. CDR3 in DNA: TGTGCCAGCAGCGGGACTAGCGGGGGCAATGAGCAGTTCTTC. The encoded protein is CASSGTSGGNEQFF.

This chain links TRBV28 with TRBJ2-7; 11 bases are a match to TRBD2. From germline, CDR1 is MDHEN and CDR2 SYDVKM. The V gene end was trimmed by 6 bases and the J gene end by 2 bases; junction bases not matched to a gene: 9. The CDR3 consists of 16 residues. The DNA of the CDR3 is TGTGCCAGCAGACTACGGGGACTAGCGGTTACCTACGAGCAGTACTTC. This sequence encodes CASRLRGLAVTYEQYF.

The gene calls are TRBV28 and TRBJ1-1; D is ambiguous. Trimming pared 5 bases from V and 1 base from J, leaving 8 bases between. Per the germline V gene, CDR1 is MDHEN and CDR2 is SYDVKM. The CDR3 consists of 13 residues. CDR3 sequence (DNA): TGTGCCAGCAGTCATAGCGAGAACACTGAAGCTTTCTTT. Translation: CASSHSENTEAFF.

This clone was seen only once. The J gene is TRBJ2-6, the V gene TRBV28; D not certain. This CDR3 region has 14 residues. Germline lookup yields CDR1 MDHEN and CDR2 SYDVKM. V was pared by 2 bases and J by 6 bases, with 8 bases between. In DNA, the CDR3 is TGTGCCAGCAGTTTACCTGGTGAGGCCAACGTCCTGACTTTC. It translates to CASSLPGEANVLTF.

CDR3 bases: TGTGCCAGCAGCGCGGGGCGGACTCCTGGCAATGAGCAGTTCTTC. Amino acid sequence: CASSAGRTPGNEQFF. The chain uses TRBV7-9 and TRBJ2-1; tentatively, D is TRBD2 (6 bases). CDR3 length equals 15 residues. CDR1 and CDR2 (germline): SEHNR, FQNEAQ (reference sequence). Between the trimmed V and J ends, which lost 5 bases and 6 bases, there was a span of 17 bases.

The chain links TRBV7-8 to TRBJ2-3, with TRBD2 matching 15 bases. Germline CDR1 is SGHVS and CDR2 is FQNEAQ. CDR3 length equals 15 residues. After removal of 9 bases from V and 4 bases from J, the junction contained 5 bases not matched to a gene. As DNA, the CDR3 is TGTGCCAGTTGGACTAGCGGGAGGGCCCCAGATACGCAGTATTTT. Protein product: CASWTSGRAPDTQYF. Using reference TRBV7-8 and TRBJ2-3 for the parts outside the CDR3, the full variable domain is GAGVSQSPRYKVAKRGQDVALRCDPISGHVSLFWYQQALGQGPEFLTYFQNEAQLDKSGLPSDRFFAERPEGSVSTLKIQRTQQEDSAVYLCASWTSGRAPDTQYFGPGTRLTVL.

This chain uses TRBV15 with TRBJ2-3; 7 bases are a match to TRBD2. V dropped 1 base and J dropped 2; count of bases not matched to a gene: 9. From germline, CDR1 is LNHNV and CDR2 YYDKDF (reference sequence). CDR3 length equals 17 residues. CDR3 in amino acids: CATSRVGWEGPTDTQYF. The CDR3 DNA reads TGTGCCACCAGCAGAGTTGGCTGGGAGGGTCCCACAGATACGCAGTATTTT.

The rearrangement links TRBV29-1 to TRBJ2-3, with TRBD2 identical over 10 bases. Germline trimming cut 6 bases from V and 3 bases from J; bases unmatched to any gene: 3. The CDR3 is made up of 13 amino acids. The germline CDR1 and CDR2 sequences are SQVTM and ANQGSEA. The CDR3 DNA is TGCAGCGTGTTAGCGGGAGGTACAGATACGCAGTATTTT. Protein product: CSVLAGGTDTQYF.

Worth noting for this clone: Within the sample, other DNA sequences also encode this same CDR3. The chain combines TRBV11-2 with TRBJ2-7; 9 positions match TRBD1. J gave up 2 bases and V 1 base, and 0 bases lay outside the gene matches. The CDR3 runs to 14 residues. The germline V gene encodes CDR1 SGHAT and CDR2 FQNNGV. CDR3 nucleotide sequence: TGTGCCAGCAGCTTAGGGACAGGGGCCTACGAGCAGTACTTC. Translating it yields CASSLGTGAYEQYF.

The V gene is TRBV6-4, the J gene TRBJ2-3; D remains ambiguous. Trimming pared 6 bases from V and 6 bases from J, leaving 13 bases between. The CDR3 is 13 residues long. The germline CDR1 and CDR2 sequences are MRHNA and SNTAGT. This chain's CDR3 is CASSRREWDTQYF. The CDR3, as DNA: TGTGCCAGCAGCCGGAGAGAATGGGATACGCAGTATTTT.

V usage is TRBV19 and J usage is TRBJ2-7; possible D gene TRBD2, 5 bases. Looked up from germline, CDR1 is LNHDA and CDR2 is SQIVND (reference sequence). V was pared by 3 bases and J by 3 bases, with 9 bases between. This CDR3 has 13 amino acids. CDR3 bases: TGTGCCAGTAGTATGGCGGAGGACTACGAGCAGTACTTC. Translation gives CASSMAEDYEQYF.